These 4 T cell receptor beta chains were all obtained from the same sample, sequenced in a study of cytomegalovirus exposure and HLA in healthy donors. Amplification used 60 Vbeta primers and 13 Jbeta primers. TCRdb's table, derived via immunoSEQ multiplex PCR, lists solely in-frame clones and lacks some. The sample holds roughly 36,000 clones, around 70% seen once. The source material was PBMCs. The origin of the receptors is a man aged 25-40 years in good health and CMV-seronegative.

The rearrangement uses TRBV5-4 and TRBJ2-7, with 9 positions matching TRBD2. The CDR3 consists of 13 residues. V was pared by 7 bases and J by 10 bases, with 12 bases of the junction left unmatched. Per germline, CDR1 SGHNT and CDR2 YYREEE (reference sequence). In nucleotides, the CDR3 is TGTGCCAGCGGCGGGGGGGGAGTAGGTGACCAGTACTTC. This encodes CASGGGGVGDQYF.

The genes are TRBV19 and TRBJ1-5; D not resolved. V was trimmed by 5 bases and J by 0 bases, leaving 5 bases between them. The CDR3 is 13 residues long. Per the germline V gene, CDR1 is LNHDA and CDR2 is SQIVND (reference sequence). The CDR3 DNA reads TGTGCCAGTAGTCGAGATAGCAATCAGCCCCAGCATTTT. It specifies CASSRDSNQPQHF.

The V call is TRBV27, the J call TRBJ2-7, with D perhaps TRBD1 (5 bases). CDR3 length equals 14 residues. Germline-derived CDR1 and CDR2 are MNHEY and SMNVEV (reference sequence). The V end was cut by 0 bases, the J end by 0 bases, with 6 bases between. The CDR3, as DNA: TGTGCCAGCAGTTTATCGCAGGGCTCCTACGAGCAGTACTTC. Translated, it gives CASSLSQGSYEQYF.

The V and J genes are TRBV6-4 and TRBJ1-5; 8 positions match TRBD1. Germline V CDR1 and CDR2: MRHNA, SNTAGT. The CDR3 is 16 residues long. The J segment lost 3 bases and the V segment lost 6 bases, leaving 10 bases of the junction unmatched. The CDR3 sequence is CASRLQDRGHNQPQHF. CDR3 sequence (DNA): TGTGCCAGCAGGCTACAAGACAGGGGACACAATCAGCCCCAGCATTTT.